This TCR beta chain appears in the sequencing data of a study of response to subunit inactivated influenza vaccine (dated by TCRdb to between 2018 and 2020). Regarding the study in general: Deep quantitative T cell receptor repertoire profiling was used in the study to track responses to a trivalent subunit inactivated influenza vaccine. What the work shows at the level of the full study, not this receptor alone: The authors proposed that each seasonal influenza vaccination may bring in only a limited number of new T cells.

The library was prepared using RT-PCR. The sequencer was an Illumina HiSeq 2500. In TCRdb, the public reads were trimmed at Q25 with fastp and aligned with MiXCR, with productive beta chains retained. CDR3 protein sequences are deduplicated, and each keeps its most common genes and DNA. The sample profile shows roughly 700,000 distinct CDR3 sequences; around 14% of them were found once. Around 6.5% of the sample is in the top ten clones. The cysteine opens and the phenylalanine closes a CDR3 of 12 amino acids. The sequence is cut down to CDR3 DNA, 36 bases in frame from base 1. V loses 6 bases, J loses 7 bases, and the germline ends lie 13 bases apart. Reading the germline V gene gives CDR1 MDHEN and CDR2 SYDVKM. This clonotype occurred a few times. The target of this receptor is not known. No quality values exist for individual bases; no much larger clone is one base distant.

Sequenced here: PBMCs from blood, sampled around 15 days before vaccination. This sequence uses TRBV28 and TRBJ2-7; a weak D assignment points to TRBD2 (6 bases agree). This sequence originates from a man aged 45 to 65 who received an inactivated influenza vaccine. Donor details come from another sample of the same person, matched by shared clones. The CDR3 reads CASSLPGEEQYF. The DNA sequence follows: TGTGCCAGCAGCCTGCCGGGGGAAGAGCAGTACTTC.